This is a list of T cell receptor beta chains from one sample in a study of blood T cell repertoires in COVID-19. TCRdb's table, derived via immunoSEQ multiplex PCR, lists solely in-frame clones and lacks some. The table lists some 250,000 clones, approximately 86% of them singletons. Sequenced material: peripheral blood. The receptors come from a woman under 40 who had recovered from COVID-19. Both conserved end residues are part of each CDR3. The order of the fields is clone size, J gene, CDR3 length, V gene, D gene, CDR3 DNA, CDR3 protein. D genes are given only for firm matches. Clone size is not always given. Where it is, it says once, few, many or a class for expanded clones.

- | TRBJ1-2 | 15 | TRBV6-2/TRBV6-3 | TRBD1 | TGTGCCAGCAGTCAACCCGACAGGGCGGGTGAGGGCTACACCTTC | CASSQPDRAGEGYTF
- | TRBJ2-7 | 16 | TRBV5-4 | - | TGTGCCAGCAGCCTAACCCCCACGCAGGCCCTTTACGAGCAGTACTTC | CASSLTPTQALYEQYF
- | TRBJ2-5 | 16 | TRBV10-3 | TRBD1 | TGTGCCATCGCCCCTGACAGGGGGATGGAAGAAGAGACCCAGTACTTC | CAIAPDRGMEEETQYF
- | TRBJ2-7 | 15 | TRBV4-1 | TRBD2 | TGCGCCAGCAGCCTAAATATAGCGGGGGTTAACGAGCAGTACTTC | CASSLNIAGVNEQYF
- | TRBJ1-2 | 13 | TRBV2 | - | TGTGCCAGCAGTGGACAGCACGCATATGGCTACACCTTC | CASSGQHAYGYTF
- | TRBJ2-5 | 14 | TRBV24-1 | - | TGTGCCACCAGTGATCCTACAGGGTCGGAGACCCAGTACTTC | CATSDPTGSETQYF
- | TRBJ2-5 | 16 | TRBV9 | TRBD2 | TGTGCCAGCAGCCCACAAAGGGGACTAGGTCCAGAGACCCAGTACTTC | CASSPQRGLGPETQYF
- | TRBJ1-1 | 17 | TRBV3-1/TRBV3-2 | - | TGTGCCAGCAGCCCGGGGGTACGACAGAGCGGCCAGGCTGAAGCTTTCTTT | CASSPGVRQSGQAEAFF
- | TRBJ2-7 | 15 | TRBV2 | TRBD2 | TGTGCCACCGAAAGGGACCTAGGACTAGGCTACGAGCAGTACTTC | CATERDLGLGYEQYF
- | TRBJ2-3 | 18 | TRBV5-1 | TRBD2 | TGCGCCAGCAGCTCAATTCTTGCGGGGGGGCCTAGCACAGATACGCAGTATTTT | CASSSILAGGPSTDTQYF
- | TRBJ1-6 | 13 | TRBV6-5 | - | TGTGCCAGCGGGAGTAACCAGGATTCACCCCTCCACTTT | CASGSNQDSPLHF
once | TRBJ1-4 | 15 | TRBV2 | TRBD1 | TGTGCCAGCAGTGAATTGGGACAGGGGACTGAAAAACTGTTTTTT | CASSELGQGTEKLFF
few | TRBJ2-5 | 17 | TRBV5-1 | TRBD2 | TGCGCCAGCAGCATAGGGACTAGCGGGAACCTACAAGAGACCCAGTACTTC | CASSIGTSGNLQETQYF
- | TRBJ1-1 | 16 | TRBV6-1 | TRBD1 | TGTGCCAGCAGTGAAGTGGGCGGTACAGGGGGCGCTAAGGCTTTCTTT | CASSEVGGTGGAKAFF
- | TRBJ2-3 | 15 | TRBV2 | TRBD2 | TGTGCCAGCAGCCAACTAGCGGGGGGGCTAGATACGCAGTATTTT | CASSQLAGGLDTQYF
- | TRBJ1-4 | 16 | TRBV4-2 | - | TGTGCCAGCAGCCAAGATCTGAGGGTGAATAATGAAAAACTGTTTTTT | CASSQDLRVNNEKLFF
- | TRBJ2-3 | 15 | TRBV7-2 | - | TGTGCCAGCAGCTTTCTGGGGCTAGTGATAGATACGCAGTATTTT | CASSFLGLVIDTQYF
- | TRBJ1-4 | 13 | TRBV27 | - | TGTGCCAGCAATGGCAGGGGATCTGAAAAACTGTTTTTT | CASNGRGSEKLFF
- | TRBJ1-1 | 15 | TRBV7-9 | - | TGTGCCAGCAGGCCACCAGGGAGGGTAGGCGCTGAAGCTTTCTTT | CASRPPGRVGAEAFF
- | TRBJ1-2 | 11 | TRBV24-1 | - | TGTGCCACCAGTGATGGTGCGTCCTACACCTTC | CATSDGASYTF
- | TRBJ2-2 | 17 | TRBV5-6 | TRBD2 | TGTGCCAGCAGCTTCCTGGGACTAGGAGTAAACACCGGGGAGCTGTTTTTT | CASSFLGLGVNTGELFF
- | TRBJ1-1 | 13 | TRBV12-3/TRBV12-4 | - | TGTGCCAGCAGCCTGACAGGGAACACTGAAGCTTTCTTT | CASSLTGNTEAFF
- | TRBJ1-5 | 15 | TRBV9 | TRBD1 | TGTGCCAGCAGTCCAGGGGGCTCGAGCAATCAGCCCCAGCATTTT | CASSPGGSSNQPQHF
many | TRBJ1-2 | 13 | TRBV5-4 | - | TGTGCCAGCAGCTTGGTGGGCAGCTATGGCTACACCTTC | CASSLVGSYGYTF
- | TRBJ1-2 | 16 | TRBV19 | TRBD1 | TGTGCCAGTACCATACGAACAGGGGGCGGGGTCGAAGGCTACACCTTC | CASTIRTGGGVEGYTF
- | TRBJ1-3 | 14 | TRBV6-5 | - | TGTGCCAGCAGTTACGGCAGGGGAGGAAACACCATATATTTT | CASSYGRGGNTIYF
- | TRBJ1-5 | 17 | TRBV2 | TRBD1 | TGTGCCAGCAGTCACACCACAGGGGGAAGCGGCGATCAGCCCCAGCATTTT | CASSHTTGGSGDQPQHF
- | TRBJ2-7 | 16 | TRBV2 | - | TGTGCCAGCAGCCCGAGTCGTCTCCACCCCCTCTACGAGCAGTACTTC | CASSPSRLHPLYEQYF
- | TRBJ2-1 | 15 | TRBV18 | TRBD1 | TGTGCCAGCTCCCCGGACAGGGTTCTTTACAATGAGCAGTTCTTC | CASSPDRVLYNEQFF